Below, one TCR beta chain is given with its context. Its target is unknown. The sample comes from a study of post-analysis software for immune sequencing data. Study conclusions and caveats: Those samples that were prepared in the same batch co-clustered strongly by F measure. In multiple sclerosis, normalized Chao1 diversity was significantly below that of controls. In patients, about 5 TRBV segments were more frequent than in controls, with TRBV5-6, TRBV5-1 and TRBV20-1 among them.

This CDR3 contains 14 residues. Trimming removed 0 bases at V and 1 base at J, with 6 bases between. cDNA libraries for TCR beta contained unique molecular identifiers. Roughly 450,000 cDNA molecules came from around 1 to 10 million T cells. MiXCR, applied by TCRdb to the PCR reads, yields one record per CDR3 protein. The sample yields about 400,000 distinct CDR3 sequences, less than 35% seen once. The genes are TRBV12-3 or TRBV12-4 and TRBJ1-1; a possible D gene is TRBD1 (5 bases). This clonotype originated in a girl aged 5-17 years with multiple sclerosis. The specimen was blood. CDR3 in amino acids: CASSLAGPNTEAFF. The CDR3 DNA reads TGTGCCAGCAGTTTAGCGGGACCGAACACTGAAGCTTTCTTT.